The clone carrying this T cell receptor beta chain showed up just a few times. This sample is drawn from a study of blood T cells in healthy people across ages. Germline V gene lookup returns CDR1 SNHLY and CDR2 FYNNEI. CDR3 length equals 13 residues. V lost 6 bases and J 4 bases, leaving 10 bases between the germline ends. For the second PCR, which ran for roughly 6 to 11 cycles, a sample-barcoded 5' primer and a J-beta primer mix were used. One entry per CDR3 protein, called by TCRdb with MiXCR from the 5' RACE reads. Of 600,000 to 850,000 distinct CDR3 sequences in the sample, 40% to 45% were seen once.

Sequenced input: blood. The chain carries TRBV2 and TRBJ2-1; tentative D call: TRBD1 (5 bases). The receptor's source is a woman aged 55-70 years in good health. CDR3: CASSETGYNEQFF. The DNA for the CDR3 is TGTGCCAGCAGCGAAACAGGTTACAATGAGCAGTTCTTC.